The 11 T cell receptor beta chains below all came from one sample that was sequenced in a study of shared clonotypes between healthy human individuals. Sequenced by immunoSEQ multiplex PCR; TCRdb stores in-frame clones only, minus some. The table shows over a million clones, with roughly 70% occurring only once. Input material: memory CD4+ T cells sorted from blood. Sample subset: CD45RA-negative fraction. The receptor source for this set is a man in his late teens or twenties in good health.

This chain's CDR3 is CASRWTGKLNEKLFF. The CDR3, as DNA: TGCGCCAGCCGGTGGACAGGAAAATTGAATGAAAAACTGTTTTTT. The chain uses TRBV5-1 and TRBJ1-4, with 7 bases aligning to TRBD1. V lost 7 bases, J lost 5 bases, and 11 bases stayed unmatched. Germline V gene lookup returns CDR1 SGHRS and CDR2 YFSETQ. CDR3 length equals 15 residues.

This clone was seen a single time. The rearrangement uses TRBV6-1 and TRBJ2-3; D gene unclear. V dropped 6 bases and J dropped 3 bases, with 7 bases sitting between them. The CDR3 is 12 residues long. The germline V gene has CDR1 MNHNS and CDR2 SASEGT. CDR3 sequence: CASRERTDTQYF. For the CDR3, the DNA is TGTGCCAGCAGAGAGAGGACAGATACGCAGTATTTT.

The chain links TRBV7-9 to TRBJ1-2, with D unresolved. Trimming pared 7 bases from V and 3 bases from J, leaving 15 bases between. Germline lookup yields CDR1 SEHNR and CDR2 FQNEAQ (reference sequence). The length of the CDR3 is 14 residues. The CDR3 protein is CASTSLIGHYGYTF. The DNA of the CDR3 is TGTGCCAGCACCTCCCTAATCGGGCACTATGGCTACACCTTC.

V usage is TRBV30 and J usage is TRBJ1-3; TRBD1 aligns across 9 bases. The CDR3 runs to 15 residues. With V trimmed by 1 base and J by 4 bases, 5 bases remained unmatched. The V gene's germline CDR1 is GTSNPN and CDR2 SVGIG (reference sequence). CDR3 loop: CAWSGGQGPGNTIYF. CDR3 coding DNA: TGTGCCTGGAGTGGTGGACAGGGGCCGGGAAACACCATATATTTT.

This clone was detected a few times. This sequence joins TRBV29-1 and TRBJ2-3, with 9 positions matching TRBD2. CDR1 is SQVTM and CDR2 is ANQGSEA in the germline V gene. The CDR3 sequence is 15 residues long. V trimming: 6 bases; J trimming: 2 bases; junction bases outside the gene matches: 9. The CDR3: CSVPGVAGATDTQYF. The CDR3 DNA reads as TGCAGCGTCCCCGGGGTAGCGGGGGCCACAGATACGCAGTATTTT.

The V and J genes are TRBV19 and TRBJ2-3, with 7 bases identical to TRBD1. This CDR3 is built from 14 residues. Germline assignment: CDR1 LNHDA and CDR2 SQIVND (reference sequence). V gave up 6 bases and J gave up 2 bases; unmatched junction bases: 5. CDR3 DNA sequence: TGTGCCAGTAGGCCAGGGGGTTCCACAGATACGCAGTATTTT. It specifies CASRPGGSTDTQYF.

The chain uses TRBV9 and TRBJ2-3; D is perhaps TRBD2 (7 bases). Germline V gives CDR1 SGDLS, CDR2 YYNGEE. There are 16 residues in the CDR3. The germline V and J ends were trimmed by 0 bases and 3 bases, with 14 bases remaining between them. The CDR3 loop is CASSVVVGGRTDTQYF. The CDR3, as DNA: TGTGCCAGCAGCGTAGTCGTGGGGGGGCGGACAGATACGCAGTATTTT.

Only one count was recorded for this clone. The V and J genes are TRBV30 and TRBJ2-5; D call uncertain. V dropped 3 bases and J dropped 0 bases, with 5 bases sitting between them. CDR3 length: 12 amino acids. Germline V gene sequence: CDR1 GTSNPN, CDR2 SVGIG (reference sequence). The CDR3 spells CAWRRNQETQYF. CDR3 nucleotides: TGTGCCTGGAGAAGAAACCAAGAGACCCAGTACTTC.

The V call is TRBV6-1, the J call TRBJ2-5; TRBD2 matches 11 bases. Per germline, CDR1 MNHNS and CDR2 SASEGT. The CDR3 has 18 amino acids. The V segment lost 8 bases and the J segment 0 bases; nucleotides outside the gene matches: 14. For the CDR3, the DNA is TGTGCCAGCGGTGGTAGCGGGGGGGCCGGGGTGTACCAAGAGACCCAGTACTTC. Its translation is CASGGSGGAGVYQETQYF.

The chain couples TRBV19 to TRBJ1-2; D remains ambiguous. Germline V gene lookup returns CDR1 LNHDA and CDR2 SQIVND (reference sequence). V lost 6 bases, J lost 0 bases, and 8 bases lay in between. The CDR3 extends over 13 amino acids. CDR3: CASSQGTNYGYTF. The CDR3 bases are TGTGCCAGTAGCCAAGGGACTAACTATGGCTACACCTTC. Using reference TRBV19 and TRBJ1-2 for the parts outside the CDR3, the full variable domain is DGGITQSPKYLFRKEGQNVTLSCEQNLNHDAMYWYRQDPGQGLRLIYYSQIVNDFQKGDIAEGYSVSREKKESFPLTVTSAQKNPTAFYLCASSQGTNYGYTFGSGTRLTVV.

J is TRBJ2-1 and V is TRBV6-5, with 10 bases aligning to TRBD2. Per the germline V gene, CDR1 is MNHEY and CDR2 is SVGAGI. The V gene end was trimmed by 6 bases and the J gene end by 8 bases; junction bases not matched to a gene: 4. This CDR3 spans 13 amino acids. For the CDR3, the DNA is TGTGCCAGCAGGAGTAGCGGGAGGTATGAGCAGTTCTTC. Protein sequence: CASRSSGRYEQFF.